Included here is one TCR beta chain sequence, with context. This specimen belongs to a study of PD-L1 blockade in urothelial cancer. Libraries were prepared by immunoSEQ multiplex PCR; TCRdb keeps only in-frame clonotypes and omits some of them. This sample has roughly 50,000 clones, with roughly nine tenths found just once. There are 14 residues in the CDR3. Germline CDR1 SGHDT, CDR2 YYEEEE. V was clipped by 6 bases and J by 5 bases; unmatched bases: 7. Material: PBMCs, obtained around atezolizumab (anti-PD-L1) treatment. The clonotype originates from a man in his 60s with urothelial cancer. The V gene is TRBV5-6, the J gene TRBJ1-4, with 7 bases that match TRBD1. In nucleotides, the CDR3 is TGTGCCAGCACTAGGACAGGCTCCAATGAAAAACTGTTTTTT. This translates into CASTRTGSNEKLFF. Variable domain in full (rest from reference TRBV5-6 and TRBJ1-4): DAGVTQSPTHLIKTRGQQVTLRCSPKSGHDTVSWYQQALGQGPQFIFQYYEEEERQRGNFPDRFSGHQFPNYSSELNVNALLLGDSALYLCASTRTGSNEKLFFGSGTQLSVL.